Described below is a single T cell receptor (beta chain) sequence and its context. V was pared by 1 base and J by 0 bases, with 4 bases of the junction left unmatched. The germline V gene encodes CDR1 SGHRS and CDR2 YFSETQ. This CDR3 is 16 amino acids long. Method: immunoSEQ multiplex PCR; TCRdb's copy keeps in-frame clones and lacks some. The sample consists of about a million clones, approximately 72% of them appearing once. The data derive from a study of shared clonotypes between healthy human individuals. Turning to the study itself: The donor pool was made up of two women and three men aged 18 to 49.

This chain uses TRBV5-1 with TRBJ2-1; 7 positions match TRBD1. The source of this sequence is a man between 18 and 35 years old in good health. Specimen: memory CD4+ T cells sorted from blood. Subset denoted: CD45RA-negative fraction. CDR3 region: CASSLTGVSSYNEQFF. CDR3 bases: TGCGCCAGCAGCTTGACAGGGGTCAGCTCCTACAATGAGCAGTTCTTC.